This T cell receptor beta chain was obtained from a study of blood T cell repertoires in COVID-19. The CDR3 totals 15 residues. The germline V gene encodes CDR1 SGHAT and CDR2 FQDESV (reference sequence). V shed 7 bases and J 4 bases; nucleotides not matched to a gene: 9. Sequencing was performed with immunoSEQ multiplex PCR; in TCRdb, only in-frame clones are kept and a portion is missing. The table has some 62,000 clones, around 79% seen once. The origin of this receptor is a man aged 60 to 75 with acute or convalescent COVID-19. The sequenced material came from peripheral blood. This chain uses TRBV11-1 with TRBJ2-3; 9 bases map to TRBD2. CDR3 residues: CASTHSGSLADTQYF. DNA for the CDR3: TGTGCCAGCACCCATAGCGGGAGTTTAGCAGATACGCAGTATTTT. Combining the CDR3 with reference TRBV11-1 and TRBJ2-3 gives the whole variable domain EAEVAQSPRYKITEKSQAVAFWCDPISGHATLYWYRQILGQGPELLVQFQDESVVDDSQLPKDRFSAERLKGVDSTLKIQPAELGDSAMYLCASTHSGSLADTQYFGPGTRLTVL.